The T cell receptor (beta chain) under discussion was sequenced for a study of cytomegalovirus exposure and HLA in healthy donors. Researchers ran the PCR with 60 Vbeta and 13 Jbeta primers. Clones were sequenced by immunoSEQ multiplex PCR, and TCRdb holds only the in-frame ones, with some missing. The data show approximately 150,000 clones, approximately 73% seen once. V lost 0 bases and J lost 4, with 18 bases in between. The germline CDR1 and CDR2 sequences are LGHNA and YSLEER. This CDR3 is built from 17 residues. The sample was PBMCs. The chain is built from TRBV4-3 and TRBJ1-2, with D maybe TRBD1 (6 bases). The clonotype was recovered from a woman between 18 and 30 years old in good health and CMV-seronegative. This chain's CDR3 is CASSQEGHRTEPYGYTF. The DNA of the CDR3 is TGCGCCAGCAGCCAAGAGGGGCATAGGACAGAACCCTATGGCTACACCTTC.